These 9 T cell receptor beta chains originate from one sample sequenced in a study of cytomegalovirus exposure and HLA in healthy donors. Profiled with immunoSEQ multiplex PCR; TCRdb holds only in-frame clones, not every one. The sample shows 55,000 to 75,000 clones, around 93% of them seen only once. The sequenced sample consisted of PBMCs. These receptors originate from a woman under 30 in good health and CMV-seropositive.

The gene calls are TRBV20-1 and TRBJ2-4; D is ambiguous. CDR3 length: 11 amino acids. Trimming left V 3 bases short and J 7 bases short, with 7 bases between. Germline V gives CDR1 DFQATT, CDR2 SNEGSKA (reference sequence). As DNA, the CDR3 is TGCAGTGCTAGCCTCCCGAACATTCAGTACTTC. Amino acids: CSASLPNIQYF.

The gene calls are TRBV7-2 and TRBJ1-5; the D gene is possibly TRBD1 (5 bases). V gave up 5 bases and J gave up 9 bases, with 23 bases separating them. Germline V gene lookup returns CDR1 SGHTA and CDR2 FQGNSA. There are 16 residues in the CDR3. CDR3 residues: CASSPPRRGWFRPQHF. DNA of the CDR3: TGTGCCAGCAGCCCCCCCCGGCGGGGGTGGTTCCGGCCCCAGCATTTT.

The chain recombines TRBV5-6 with TRBJ2-5, with D perhaps TRBD1 (5 bases). The length of the CDR3 is 14 residues. Trimming left V 0 bases short and J 4 bases short, with 10 bases between. Germline V gene lookup returns CDR1 SGHDT and CDR2 YYEEEE. The CDR3 nucleotides are TGTGCCAGCAGCTTGGGACAGTACGGAGAGACCCAGTACTTC. Translating it yields CASSLGQYGETQYF.

V gene TRBV10-3 combines with J gene TRBJ2-5, with D unresolved. This CDR3 is built from 13 residues. V shed 3 bases and J shed 4 bases, with 9 bases lying between them. CDR1 ENHRY and CDR2 SYGVKD come from the germline V gene. CDR3 sequence reads: CAISDSVRETQYF. The CDR3 DNA sequence: TGTGCCATCAGTGACTCCGTCCGAGAGACCCAGTACTTC.

The chain carries TRBV10-1 and TRBJ2-7, with 9 bases that match TRBD1. With V trimmed by 1 base and J by 4 bases, 8 bases remained unmatched. The length of the CDR3 is 16 residues. Per germline, CDR1 WNHNN and CDR2 SYGVQD (reference sequence). CDR3 protein: CASSEYPTGGVYEQYF. For the CDR3, the DNA is TGCGCCAGCAGTGAGTACCCCACAGGGGGCGTGTACGAGCAGTACTTC.

The rearrangement links TRBV28 to TRBJ1-2; perhaps TRBD1 as D (5 bases). V was shortened by 1 base and J by 3 bases, with 21 bases between the two germline ends. This CDR3 has 18 residues. CDR1 and CDR2 from the germline V gene are MDHEN and SYDVKM. The CDR3 region has the DNA TGTGCCAGCAGTTTATCCGTGTTTCGACCCGGGGGGGACTATGGCTACACCTTC. It specifies CASSLSVFRPGGDYGYTF.

The gene calls are TRBV28 and TRBJ2-5; D is perhaps TRBD2 (7 bases). This CDR3 spans 13 amino acids. V shed 6 bases and J shed 1 base, with 9 bases lying between them. Germline loops: CDR1 MDHEN, CDR2 SYDVKM. The CDR3 protein is CASRRGLQETQYF. The DNA for the CDR3 is TGTGCCAGCAGGCGGGGGCTCCAAGAGACCCAGTACTTC.

The chain joins TRBV7-2 to TRBJ1-5, with D possibly TRBD1 on 6 matching bases. Trimming pared 2 bases from V and 4 bases from J, leaving 12 bases between. The CDR3 totals 15 residues. Per germline, CDR1 SGHTA and CDR2 FQGNSA. This CDR3 reads CASSLNRAMNQPQHF. As DNA, the CDR3 is TGTGCCAGCAGCTTAAACAGGGCGATGAATCAGCCCCAGCATTTT.

J is TRBJ2-2 and V is TRBV4-3; the D is unclear. V was shortened by 1 base and J by 1 base, with 10 bases between the two germline ends. The CDR3 runs 16 residues. Germline V lookup: CDR1 LGHNA, CDR2 YSLEER. The CDR3 sequence: CASSQVTTGNTGELFF. CDR3 bases: TGCGCCAGCAGCCAAGTAACTACTGGGAACACCGGGGAGCTGTTTTTT.